The 22 T cell receptor beta chains below all came from one sample that was sequenced in a study of T cell changes during pregnancy in multiple sclerosis. Profiled with immunoSEQ multiplex PCR; TCRdb holds only in-frame clones, not every one. The sample carries approximately 59,000 clones, around 91% recorded once. This material consisted of peripheral blood, taken in the third trimester of pregnancy. These TCRs come from a female donor in good health, enrolled as a control in a pregnancy study.

This chain links TRBV9 with TRBJ2-7; D may be TRBD2 (5 bases). The CDR3 runs to 15 residues. Germline CDR1 SGDLS, CDR2 YYNGEE. Trimming pared 0 bases from V and 4 bases from J, leaving 14 bases between. In DNA, the CDR3 is TGTGCCAGCAGCGTAGATTCGCCGGGGATTTACGAGCAGTACTTC. It specifies CASSVDSPGIYEQYF.

The chain is built from TRBV13 and TRBJ1-2, with D unclear. This CDR3 has 18 residues. In germline, CDR1 is PRHDT, CDR2 FYEKMQ (reference sequence). Trimming pared 0 bases from V and 2 bases from J, leaving 19 bases between. The CDR3 nucleotides read TGTGCCAGCAGCTTAGGGGGCCCTCCGGGAATGGGAAACTATGGCTACACCTTC. It encodes CASSLGGPPGMGNYGYTF.

The rearrangement joins TRBV5-6 to TRBJ1-1; D uncertain. The CDR3 is 16 residues long. V was cut by 4 bases and J by 0 bases, with 16 bases left in between. Per germline, CDR1 SGHDT and CDR2 YYEEEE. CDR3 sequence (DNA): TGTGCCAGCAGCCCAAAGAGACTACAGATGAACACTGAAGCTTTCTTT. It specifies CASSPKRLQMNTEAFF. Combining the CDR3 with reference TRBV5-6 and TRBJ1-1 gives the whole variable domain DAGVTQSPTHLIKTRGQQVTLRCSPKSGHDTVSWYQQALGQGPQFIFQYYEEEERQRGNFPDRFSGHQFPNYSSELNVNALLLGDSALYLCASSPKRLQMNTEAFFGQGTRLTVV.

This chain connects TRBV7-2 to TRBJ2-1; D gene ambiguous. V lost 0 bases and J 7 bases, leaving 16 bases between the germline ends. This CDR3 has 16 amino acids. Germline values: CDR1 SGHTA, CDR2 FQGNSA. The CDR3 loop reads CASSLAVQSSWNEQFF. Written as DNA, the CDR3 is TGTGCCAGCAGCTTAGCCGTGCAGTCTAGTTGGAATGAGCAGTTCTTC.

The chain recombines TRBV28 with TRBJ2-7; TRBD2 aligns across 7 bases. Germline lookup yields CDR1 MDHEN and CDR2 SYDVKM. Trimming at V came to 3 bases and at J to 5 bases, leaving 7 bases not matched to a gene. The CDR3 is 14 residues long. CDR3 in DNA: TGTGCCAGCAGTTTGGGAGGGGCCCGCCACGAGCAGTACTTC. Translation gives CASSLGGARHEQYF.

The rearrangement links TRBV7-9 to TRBJ2-7, with 8 nucleotides matching TRBD1. V shed 5 bases and J 5 bases; nucleotides not matched to a gene: 11. The CDR3 spans 15 residues. The V gene's germline CDR1 is SEHNR and CDR2 FQNEAQ (reference sequence). The CDR3 DNA is TGTGCCAGCAGCACCGGACAGGGAAAGAAGGACGAGCAGTACTTC. Translation: CASSTGQGKKDEQYF. Drawing the rest from reference TRBV7-9 and TRBJ2-7, the complete variable domain is DTGVSQNPRHKITKRGQNVTFRCDPISEHNRLYWYRQTLGQGPEFLTYFQNEAQLEKSRLLSDRFSAERPKGSFSTLEIQRTEQGDSAMYLCASSTGQGKKDEQYFGPGTRLTVT.

The chain has TRBV5-6 and TRBJ2-7, with 10 bases matching TRBD1. The CDR3 runs to 17 residues. The germline V gene encodes CDR1 SGHDT and CDR2 YYEEEE. The J segment lost 2 bases and the V segment lost 4 bases, leaving 12 bases of the junction unmatched. CDR3 sequence reads: CASSLPGQGLSAYEQYF. The CDR3 coding sequence is TGTGCCAGCAGCCTTCCGGGACAGGGGTTGTCCGCCTACGAGCAGTACTTC.

The J gene is TRBJ1-2, the V gene TRBV28, with TRBD1 matching over 10 bases. CDR1 and CDR2 (germline): MDHEN, SYDVKM. CDR3 length: 14 amino acids. V trimming: 10 bases; J trimming: 8 bases; junction bases outside the gene matches: 13. CDR3 sequence (DNA): TGTGCCATCACCCAAGGACAGGGGGGGAGGGGCTACACCTTC. Translating it yields CAITQGQGGRGYTF.

This chain links TRBV4-3 with TRBJ1-2; 8 positions match TRBD1. The junction had 2 bases not matched to a gene; V was cut back by 4 bases and J by 1 base. The CDR3 is 14 residues long. Per the germline V gene, CDR1 is LGHNA and CDR2 is YSLEER. Here the CDR3 DNA reads TGCGCCAGCAGCCCGGGACAGGTTAACTATGGCTACACCTTC. Translation: CASSPGQVNYGYTF.

This chain links TRBV6-4 with TRBJ2-1; the match to TRBD2 covers 11 bases. V lost 4 bases and J lost 8; bases outside the gene matches: 7. The CDR3 consists of 15 residues. Germline CDR1 MRHNA, CDR2 SNTAGT. CDR3 protein: CASSASSGGAYEQFF. CDR3 DNA sequence: TGTGCCAGCAGTGCGAGTAGCGGGGGGGCCTATGAGCAGTTCTTC.

This clone is a singleton in its sample. V gene TRBV19 combines with J gene TRBJ1-1; TRBD1 matches 11 bases. In germline, CDR1 is LNHDA, CDR2 SQIVND (reference sequence). The CDR3 runs 16 residues. Germline trimming cut 4 bases from V and 4 bases from J; bases unmatched to any gene: 8. This chain's CDR3 is CASSKGQGARSTEAFF. CDR3 nucleotide sequence: TGTGCCAGTAGTAAAGGACAGGGGGCGCGTAGCACTGAAGCTTTCTTT. Full variable domain (rest looked up from reference TRBV19 and TRBJ1-1): DGGITQSPKYLFRKEGQNVTLSCEQNLNHDAMYWYRQDPGQGLRLIYYSQIVNDFQKGDIAEGYSVSREKKESFPLTVTSAQKNPTAFYLCASSKGQGARSTEAFFGQGTRLTVV.

The chain's CDR3 is CASSEPGALSYEQYF. The CDR3 DNA is TGTGCCAGCAGCGAACCAGGGGCCCTCTCCTACGAGCAGTACTTC. The chain employs TRBV25-1 and TRBJ2-7, with D perhaps matching TRBD1 (6 bases). The germline V gene encodes CDR1 MGHDK and CDR2 SYGVNS. V was pared by 6 bases and J by 0 bases, with 15 bases between. There are 15 residues in the CDR3.

This chain uses TRBV18 with TRBJ2-5; TRBD1 matches 11 bases. This CDR3 contains 17 residues. Germline loops: CDR1 KGHSH, CDR2 LQKENI. J gave up 5 bases and V 6 bases, and 14 bases lay outside the gene matches. CDR3 nucleotide sequence: TGTGCCAGCTCGCGAACGGGAGGACAGGGGGCGGGGGAGACCCAGTACTTC. Protein: CASSRTGGQGAGETQYF.

V gene TRBV2 combines with J gene TRBJ1-4; D uncertain. The CDR3 runs to 16 residues. In germline, CDR1 is SNHLY, CDR2 FYNNEI. With 0 bases removed from V and 0 bases from J, the gap between germline ends came to 8 bases. CDR3 in amino acids: CASSEAVAATNEKLFF. CDR3 in DNA: TGTGCCAGCAGTGAAGCGGTGGCAGCAACTAATGAAAAACTGTTTTTT.

The V gene is TRBV4-1, the J gene TRBJ2-1, with D perhaps TRBD1 (5 bases). With 1 base removed from V and 0 bases from J, the gap between germline ends came to 7 bases. Germline assignment: CDR1 MGHRA and CDR2 YSYEKL. The CDR3 contains 15 residues. DNA for the CDR3: TGCGCCAGCAGCCAAGGACAGAACTCCTACAATGAGCAGTTCTTC. This sequence encodes CASSQGQNSYNEQFF.

V gene TRBV11-2 combines with J gene TRBJ1-4; 11 nucleotides line up with TRBD1. Germline V gene data show CDR1 as SGHAT and CDR2 as FQNNGV. V lost 4 bases and J lost 8; bases outside the gene matches: 3. The CDR3 sequence is 14 residues long. The CDR3 DNA is TGTGCCAGCAGCTGGGGACAGGGGGAGGAAAAACTGTTTTTT. Its protein product is CASSWGQGEEKLFF.

J is TRBJ1-6 and V is TRBV4-3; D perhaps matches TRBD1 (5 bases). The CDR3 loop spans 14 amino acids. Germline CDR1 LGHNA, CDR2 YSLEER. The ends were cut back, 4 bases at V and 5 bases at J, with 9 bases in the middle. CDR3 nucleotide sequence: TGCGCCAGCAGCCGGGGCGCCGATAATTCACCCCTCCACTTT. It translates to CASSRGADNSPLHF.

The rearrangement joins TRBV11-2 to TRBJ2-3; 12 nucleotides line up with TRBD2. V lost 5 bases and J lost 5; bases outside the gene matches: 8. Germline V gene lookup returns CDR1 SGHAT and CDR2 FQNNGV. CDR3 length: 16 residues. The CDR3 loop is CASSPLAGGRGDTQYF. The CDR3, as DNA: TGTGCCAGCAGCCCGCTAGCGGGGGGGAGAGGAGATACGCAGTATTTT.

The chain carries TRBV11-3 and TRBJ1-2; the D gene is possibly TRBD1 (6 bases). The germline CDR1 and CDR2 sequences are SGHNT and YENEEA. The CDR3 sequence is 17 residues long. Trimming left V 4 bases short and J 8 bases short, with 26 bases between. The CDR3 DNA sequence: TGTGCCAGCAGCTCCCACCCGACCGGGACAAGTAATCGGGGCTACACCTTC. Encoded protein: CASSSHPTGTSNRGYTF. The entire variable domain, with the rest obtained from reference TRBV11-3 and TRBJ1-2, is as follows: EAGVVQSPRYKIIEKKQPVAFWCNPISGHNTLYWYLQNLGQGPELLIRYENEEAVDDSQLPKDRFSAERLKGVDSTLKIQPAELGDSAVYLCASSSHPTGTSNRGYTFGSGTRLTVV.

This chain links TRBV7-3 with TRBJ1-1; D unclear. The ends were cut back, 6 bases at V and 0 bases at J, with 8 bases in the middle. Looked up from germline, CDR1 is SGHTA and CDR2 is FQGTGA. The CDR3 length is 13 residues. The CDR3 region is CASSRVMNTEAFF. The CDR3, as DNA: TGTGCCAGCAGTCGCGTTATGAACACTGAAGCTTTCTTT.

The chain couples TRBV7-2 to TRBJ2-1; weak D call: TRBD1 (5 bases). CDR3 length: 16 residues. CDR1 is SGHTA and CDR2 is FQGNSA in the germline V gene. V was clipped by 5 bases and J by 4 bases, with 18 bases between them. This CDR3 is CASSRTWGRWYNEQFF. The CDR3 DNA is TGTGCCAGCAGCCGAACGTGGGGCAGGTGGTACAATGAGCAGTTCTTC. Supplemented by reference TRBV7-2 and TRBJ2-1, the full variable domain reads GAGVSQSPSNKVTEKGKDVELRCDPISGHTALYWYRQSLGQGLEFLIYFQGNSAPDKSGLPSDRFSAERTGGSVSTLTIQRTQQEDSAVYLCASSRTWGRWYNEQFFGPGTRLTVL.

CDR3 bases: TGTGCCAGCAGTTCCGGGGACAGGGGAACGGGGTGGCCCCAGCATTTT. This gives the protein CASSSGDRGTGWPQHF. This chain joins TRBV6-5 and TRBJ1-5; 10 bases match TRBD1. Germline-derived CDR1 and CDR2 are MNHEY and SVGAGI. This CDR3 has 16 amino acids. V was clipped by 4 bases and J by 9 bases; unmatched bases: 12.